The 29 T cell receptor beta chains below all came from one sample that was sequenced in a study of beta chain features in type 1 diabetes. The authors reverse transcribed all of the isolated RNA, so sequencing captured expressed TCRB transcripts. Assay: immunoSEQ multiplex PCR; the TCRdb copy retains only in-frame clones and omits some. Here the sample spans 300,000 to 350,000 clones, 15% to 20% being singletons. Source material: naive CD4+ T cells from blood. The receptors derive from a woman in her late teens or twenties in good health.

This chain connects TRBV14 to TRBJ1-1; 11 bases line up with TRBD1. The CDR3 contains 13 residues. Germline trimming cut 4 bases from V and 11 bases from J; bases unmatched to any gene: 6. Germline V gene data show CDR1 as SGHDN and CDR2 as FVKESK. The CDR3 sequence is CASSPRTGGHAFF. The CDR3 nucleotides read TGTGCCAGCAGCCCGAGGACAGGGGGCCATGCTTTCTTT. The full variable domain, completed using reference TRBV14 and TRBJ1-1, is EAGVTQFPSHSVIEKGQTVTLRCDPISGHDNLYWYRRVMGKEIKFLLHFVKESKQDESGMPNNRFLAERTGGTYSTLKVQPAELEDSGVYFCASSPRTGGHAFFGQGTRLTVV.

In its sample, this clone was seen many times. CDR3: CSATKRGGNNEQFF. Here the CDR3 DNA reads TGCAGCGCAACGAAGCGGGGGGGCAACAATGAGCAGTTCTTC. The V call is TRBV29-1, the J call TRBJ2-1; TRBD2 matches 10 bases. V lost 7 bases, J lost 5 bases, and 8 bases stayed unmatched. The germline V gene has CDR1 SQVTM and CDR2 ANQGSEA. CDR3 size: 14 residues.

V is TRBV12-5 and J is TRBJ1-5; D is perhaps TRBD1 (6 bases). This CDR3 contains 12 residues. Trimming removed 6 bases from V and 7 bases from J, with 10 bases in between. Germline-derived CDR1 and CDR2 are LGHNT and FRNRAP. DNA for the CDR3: TGTGCTAGTGGCCTCAGGGGCCAGCCCCAGCATTTT. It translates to CASGLRGQPQHF.

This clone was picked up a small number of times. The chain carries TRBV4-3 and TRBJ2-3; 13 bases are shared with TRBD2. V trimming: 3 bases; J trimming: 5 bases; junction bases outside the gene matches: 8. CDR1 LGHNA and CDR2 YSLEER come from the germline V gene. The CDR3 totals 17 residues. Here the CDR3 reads CASSHAGTSGAGDTQYF. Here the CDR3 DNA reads TGCGCCAGCAGCCATGCAGGGACTAGCGGGGCAGGAGATACGCAGTATTTT.

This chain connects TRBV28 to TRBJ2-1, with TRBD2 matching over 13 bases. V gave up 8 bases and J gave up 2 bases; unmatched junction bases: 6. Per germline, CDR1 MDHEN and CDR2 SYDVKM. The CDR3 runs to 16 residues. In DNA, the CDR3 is TGTGCCAGCTCAACTAGCGGGAGGGCCGCCTACAATGAGCAGTTCTTC. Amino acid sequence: CASSTSGRAAYNEQFF. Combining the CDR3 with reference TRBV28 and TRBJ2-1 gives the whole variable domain DVKVTQSSRYLVKRTGEKVFLECVQDMDHENMFWYRQDPGLGLRLIYFSYDVKMKEKGDIPEGYSVSREKKERFSLILESASTNQTSMYLCASSTSGRAAYNEQFFGPGTRLTVL.

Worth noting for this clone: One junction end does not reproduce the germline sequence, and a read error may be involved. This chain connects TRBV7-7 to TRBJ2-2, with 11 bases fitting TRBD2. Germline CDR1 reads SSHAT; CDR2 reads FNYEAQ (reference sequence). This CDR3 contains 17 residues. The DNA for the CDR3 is TGTGCTAGCAGCCAAGACGGACTAGCGGGCGACACCGGGGAGCTGTTTTTT. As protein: CASSQDGLAGDTGELFF.

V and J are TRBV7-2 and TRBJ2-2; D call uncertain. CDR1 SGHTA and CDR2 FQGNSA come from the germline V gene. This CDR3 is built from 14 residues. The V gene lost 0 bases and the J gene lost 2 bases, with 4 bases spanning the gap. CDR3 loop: CASSLAVNTGELFF. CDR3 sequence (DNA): TGTGCCAGCAGCTTAGCTGTAAACACCGGGGAGCTGTTTTTT.

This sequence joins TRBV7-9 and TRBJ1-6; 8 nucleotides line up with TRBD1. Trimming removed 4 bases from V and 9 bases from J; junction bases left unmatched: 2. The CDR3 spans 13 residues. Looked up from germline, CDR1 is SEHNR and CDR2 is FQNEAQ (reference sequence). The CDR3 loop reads CASSSTGGSPLHF. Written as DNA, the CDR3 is TGTGCCAGCAGCTCTACAGGGGGTTCACCCCTCCACTTT.

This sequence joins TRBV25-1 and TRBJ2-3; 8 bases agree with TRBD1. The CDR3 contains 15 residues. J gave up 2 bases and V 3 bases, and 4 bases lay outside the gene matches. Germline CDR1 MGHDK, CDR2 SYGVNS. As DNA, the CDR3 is TGTGCCAGCAGTGATGGACAGGGTGTCACAGATACGCAGTATTTT. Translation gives CASSDGQGVTDTQYF.

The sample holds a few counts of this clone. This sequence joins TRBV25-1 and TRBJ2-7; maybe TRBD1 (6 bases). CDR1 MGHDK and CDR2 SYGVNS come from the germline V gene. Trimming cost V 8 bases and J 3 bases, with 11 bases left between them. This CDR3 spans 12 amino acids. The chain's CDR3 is CASWDKNYEQYF. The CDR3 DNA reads TGTGCCAGCTGGGACAAAAACTACGAGCAGTACTTC.

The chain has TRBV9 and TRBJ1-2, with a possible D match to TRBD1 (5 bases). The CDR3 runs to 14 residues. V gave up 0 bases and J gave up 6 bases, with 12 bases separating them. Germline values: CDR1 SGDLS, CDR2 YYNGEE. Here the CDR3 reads CASSVVSGNHGYTF. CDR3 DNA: TGTGCCAGCAGCGTAGTATCAGGGAATCATGGCTACACCTTC. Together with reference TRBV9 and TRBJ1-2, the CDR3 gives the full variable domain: DSGVTQTPKHLITATGQRVTLRCSPRSGDLSVYWYQQSLDQGLQFLIQYYNGEERAKGNILERFSAQQFPDLHSELNLSSLELGDSALYFCASSVVSGNHGYTFGSGTRLTVV.

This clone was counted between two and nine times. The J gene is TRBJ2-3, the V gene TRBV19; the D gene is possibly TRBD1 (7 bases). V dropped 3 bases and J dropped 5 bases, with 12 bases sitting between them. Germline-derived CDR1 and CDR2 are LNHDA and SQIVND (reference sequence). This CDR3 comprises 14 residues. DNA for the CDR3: TGTGCCAGTAGTATGGAGGGGGCGGGAGATACGCAGTATTTT. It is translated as CASSMEGAGDTQYF.

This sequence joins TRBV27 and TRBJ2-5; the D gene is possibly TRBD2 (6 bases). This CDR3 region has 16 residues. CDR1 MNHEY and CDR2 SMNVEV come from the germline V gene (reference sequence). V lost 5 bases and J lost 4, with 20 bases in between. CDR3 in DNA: TGTGCCAGCAGTCCCTCCCGCGTACTAGCAGTAGAGACCCAGTACTTC. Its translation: CASSPSRVLAVETQYF.

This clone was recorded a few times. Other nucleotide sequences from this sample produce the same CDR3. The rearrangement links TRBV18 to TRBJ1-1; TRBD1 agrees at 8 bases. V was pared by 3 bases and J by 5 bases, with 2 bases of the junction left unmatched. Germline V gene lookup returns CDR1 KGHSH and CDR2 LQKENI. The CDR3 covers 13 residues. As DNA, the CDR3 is TGTGCCAGCTCACCGGACAGGGAAACTGAAGCTTTCTTT. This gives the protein CASSPDRETEAFF. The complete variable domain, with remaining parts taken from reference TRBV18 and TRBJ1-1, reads NAGVMQNPRHLVRRRGQEARLRCSPMKGHSHVYWYRQLPEEGLKFMVYLQKENIIDESGMPKERFSAEFPKEGPSILRIQQVVRGDSAAYFCASSPDRETEAFFGQGTRLTVV.

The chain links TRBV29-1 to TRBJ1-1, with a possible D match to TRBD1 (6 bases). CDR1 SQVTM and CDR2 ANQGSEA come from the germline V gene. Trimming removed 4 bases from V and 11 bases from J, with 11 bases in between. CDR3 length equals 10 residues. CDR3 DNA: TGCAGCGTTGGGCACAGGGCGGCTTTCTTT. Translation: CSVGHRAAFF.

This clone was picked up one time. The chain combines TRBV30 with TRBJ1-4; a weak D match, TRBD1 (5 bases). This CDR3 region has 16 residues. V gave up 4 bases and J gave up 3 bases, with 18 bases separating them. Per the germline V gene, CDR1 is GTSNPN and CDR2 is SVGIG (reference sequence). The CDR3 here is CAWNRGRIWSNEKLFF. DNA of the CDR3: TGTGCCTGGAATAGGGGAAGGATCTGGTCTAATGAAAAACTGTTTTTT.

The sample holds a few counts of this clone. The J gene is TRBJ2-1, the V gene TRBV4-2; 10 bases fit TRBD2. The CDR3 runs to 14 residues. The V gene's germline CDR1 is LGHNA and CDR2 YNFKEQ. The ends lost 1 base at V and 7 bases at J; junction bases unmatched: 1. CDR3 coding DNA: TGTGCCAGCAGCCAAGCTAGCGGGAGTAATGAGCAGTTCTTC. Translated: CASSQASGSNEQFF.

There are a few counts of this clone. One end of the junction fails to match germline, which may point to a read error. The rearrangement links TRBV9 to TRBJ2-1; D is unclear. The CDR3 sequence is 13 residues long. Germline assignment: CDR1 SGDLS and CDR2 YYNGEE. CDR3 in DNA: TGTGCCAGCAGCGTAGTGGTTACCGATCCAGGAATCTTC. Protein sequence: CASSVVVTDPGIF.

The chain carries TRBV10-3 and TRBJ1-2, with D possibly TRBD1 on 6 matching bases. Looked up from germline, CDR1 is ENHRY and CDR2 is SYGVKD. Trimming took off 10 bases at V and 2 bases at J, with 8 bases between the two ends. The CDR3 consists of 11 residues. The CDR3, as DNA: TGTGCCACCACAGGGAACTATGGCTACACCTTC. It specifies CATTGNYGYTF.

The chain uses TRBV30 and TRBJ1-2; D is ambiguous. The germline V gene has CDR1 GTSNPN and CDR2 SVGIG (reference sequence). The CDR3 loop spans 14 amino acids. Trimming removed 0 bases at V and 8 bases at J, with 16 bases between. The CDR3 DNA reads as TGTGCCTGGAGTGTACCTGTTGCGGGCCCGGGCTACACCTTC. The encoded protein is CAWSVPVAGPGYTF. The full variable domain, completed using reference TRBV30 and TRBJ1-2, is SQTIHQWPATLVQPVGSPLSLECTVEGTSNPNLYWYRQAAGRGLQLLFYSVGIGQISSEVPQNLSASRPQDRQFILSSKKLLLSDSGFYLCAWSVPVAGPGYTFGSGTRLTVV.

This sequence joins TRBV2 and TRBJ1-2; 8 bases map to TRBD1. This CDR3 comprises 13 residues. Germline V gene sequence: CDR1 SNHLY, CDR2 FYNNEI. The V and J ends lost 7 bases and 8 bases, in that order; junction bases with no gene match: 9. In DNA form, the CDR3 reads TGTGCCAGCACTACAGGGGGTGTGGGGGGCTACACCTTC. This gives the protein CASTTGGVGGYTF.

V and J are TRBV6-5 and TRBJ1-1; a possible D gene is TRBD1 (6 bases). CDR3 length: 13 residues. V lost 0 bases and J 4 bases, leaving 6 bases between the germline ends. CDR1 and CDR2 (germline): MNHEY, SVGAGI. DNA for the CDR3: TGTGCCAGCAGTTACTCAGGGGGCACTGAAGCTTTCTTT. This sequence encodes CASSYSGGTEAFF.

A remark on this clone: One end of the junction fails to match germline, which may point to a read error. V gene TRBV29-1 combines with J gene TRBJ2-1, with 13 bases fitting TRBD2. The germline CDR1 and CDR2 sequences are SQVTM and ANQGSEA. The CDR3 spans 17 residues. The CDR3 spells CSVESVRGLAGYNERFF. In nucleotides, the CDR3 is TGCAGCGTTGAATCGGTTAGGGGACTAGCGGGATACAATGAGCGGTTCTTC.

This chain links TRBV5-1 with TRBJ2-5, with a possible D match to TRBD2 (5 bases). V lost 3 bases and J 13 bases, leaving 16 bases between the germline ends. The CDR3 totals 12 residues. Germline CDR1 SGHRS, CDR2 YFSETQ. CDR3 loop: CASSSDSPSRYF. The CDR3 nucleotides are TGCGCCAGCAGCTCGGACTCTCCCTCAAGGTACTTC. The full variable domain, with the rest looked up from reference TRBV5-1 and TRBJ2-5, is KAGVTQTPRYLIKTRGQQVTLSCSPISGHRSVSWYQQTPGQGLQFLFEYFSETQRNKGNFPGRFSGRQFSNSRSEMNVSTLELGDSALYLCASSSDSPSRYFGPGTRLLVL.

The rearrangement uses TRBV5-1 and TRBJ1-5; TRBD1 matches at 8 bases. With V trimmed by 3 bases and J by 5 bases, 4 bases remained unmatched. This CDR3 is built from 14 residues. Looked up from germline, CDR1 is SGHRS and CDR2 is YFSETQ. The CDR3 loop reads CASSSSGGDQPQHF. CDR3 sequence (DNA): TGCGCCAGCAGCTCGTCAGGGGGCGATCAGCCCCAGCATTTT.

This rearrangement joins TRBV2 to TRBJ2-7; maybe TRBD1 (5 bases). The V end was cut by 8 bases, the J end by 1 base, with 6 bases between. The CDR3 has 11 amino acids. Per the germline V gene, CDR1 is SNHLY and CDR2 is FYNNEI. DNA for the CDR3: TGTGCCAGCCGACAGTCCTACGAGCAGTACTTC. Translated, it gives CASRQSYEQYF. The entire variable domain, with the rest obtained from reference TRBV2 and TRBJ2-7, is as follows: EPEVTQTPSHQVTQMGQEVILRCVPISNHLYFYWYRQILGQKVEFLVSFYNNEISEKSEIFDDQFSVERPDGSNFTLKIRSTKLEDSAMYFCASRQSYEQYFGPGTRLTVT.

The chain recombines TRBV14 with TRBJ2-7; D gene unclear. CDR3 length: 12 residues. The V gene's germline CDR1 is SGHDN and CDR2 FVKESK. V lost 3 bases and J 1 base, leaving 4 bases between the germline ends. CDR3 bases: TGTGCCAGCAGCCAGTTATCCTACGAGCAGTACTTC. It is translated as CASSQLSYEQYF.

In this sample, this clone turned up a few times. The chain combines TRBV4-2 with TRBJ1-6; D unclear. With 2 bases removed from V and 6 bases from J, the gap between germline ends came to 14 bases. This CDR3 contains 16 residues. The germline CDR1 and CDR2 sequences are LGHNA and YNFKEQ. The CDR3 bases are TGTGCCAGCAGCCAATCAGAGGCTAGGCCTAATTCACCCCTCCACTTT. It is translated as CASSQSEARPNSPLHF.

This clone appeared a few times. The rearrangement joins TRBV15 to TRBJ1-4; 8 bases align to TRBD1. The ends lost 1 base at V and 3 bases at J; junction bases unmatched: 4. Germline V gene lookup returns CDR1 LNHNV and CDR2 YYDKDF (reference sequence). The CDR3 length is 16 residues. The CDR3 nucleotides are TGTGCCACCAGCAGAGTGGCAGGGGGCTCTAATGAAAAACTGTTTTTT. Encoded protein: CATSRVAGGSNEKLFF.